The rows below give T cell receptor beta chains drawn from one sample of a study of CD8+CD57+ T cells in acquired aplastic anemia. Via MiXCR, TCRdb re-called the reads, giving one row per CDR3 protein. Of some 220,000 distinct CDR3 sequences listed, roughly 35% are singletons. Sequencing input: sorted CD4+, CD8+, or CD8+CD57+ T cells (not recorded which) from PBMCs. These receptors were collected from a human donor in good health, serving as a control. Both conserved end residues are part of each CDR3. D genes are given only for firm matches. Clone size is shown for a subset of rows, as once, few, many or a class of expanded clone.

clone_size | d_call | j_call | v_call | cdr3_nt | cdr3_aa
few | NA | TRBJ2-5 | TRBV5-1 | TGCGCCAGCAGCTTGGGGGGATGGGCAGGCATTCAAGAGACCCAGTACTTC | CASSLGGWAGIQETQYF
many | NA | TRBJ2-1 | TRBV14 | TGTGCCAGCAGCCAAGGCACAGGGCGGAGGGGCAATGAGCAGTTCTTC | CASSQGTGRRGNEQFF
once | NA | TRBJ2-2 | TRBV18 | TGTGCCAGCTCACCACTGTCAGAGAACACCGGGGAGCTGTTTTTT | CASSPLSENTGELFF
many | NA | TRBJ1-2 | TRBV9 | TGTGCCAGCAGCGTAGAGGCGTACTATGGCTACACCTTC | CASSVEAYYGYTF
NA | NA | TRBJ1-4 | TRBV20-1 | TGCAGTGCTAAATCTCTTGCGGCAACTAATGAAAAACTGTTTTTT | CSAKSLAATNEKLFF
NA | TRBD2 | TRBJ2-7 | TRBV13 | TGTGCCAGCAGCTTGGGACTAGCGGATCCTAAGGGCTCCTACGAGCAGTACTTC | CASSLGLADPKGSYEQYF
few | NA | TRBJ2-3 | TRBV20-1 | TGCAGTGCTGGGGCCCCTAGTCCGGGCACAGATACGCAGTATTTT | CSAGAPSPGTDTQYF
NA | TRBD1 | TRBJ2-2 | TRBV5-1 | TGCGCCAGCAGCTTGGTAACAGGGGGCGTCACCGGGGAGCTGTTTTTT | CASSLVTGGVTGELFF
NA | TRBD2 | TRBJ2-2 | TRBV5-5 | TGTGCCAGCAGCGAACTAGCGGGAGTAACCGGGGAGCTGTTTTTT | CASSELAGVTGELFF
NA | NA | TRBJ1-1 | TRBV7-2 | TGTGCCAGCAGCTTCTCGGGCAGGGTGGCTTTCTTT | CASSFSGRVAFF
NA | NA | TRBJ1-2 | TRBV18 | TGTGCCAGCTCACCTATCGACGGGTCCAACTATGGCTACACCTTC | CASSPIDGSNYGYTF
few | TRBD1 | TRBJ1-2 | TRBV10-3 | TGTGCCATCAGTGGACAGGGATCCACCGACCCTAACTATGGCTACACCTTC | CAISGQGSTDPNYGYTF
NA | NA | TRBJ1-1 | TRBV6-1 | TGTGCCAGCAGCCGAATTAGGGCCCTCGGGATCACTGAAGCTTTCTTT | CASSRIRALGITEAFF
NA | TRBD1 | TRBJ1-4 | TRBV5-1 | TGCGCCAGCAGCTGGGACAGGGGTGAAAAACTGTTTTTT | CASSWDRGEKLFF
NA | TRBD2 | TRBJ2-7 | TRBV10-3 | TGTGCCATCTCTAGCGGTCCAGACGAGCAGTACTTC | CAISSGPDEQYF
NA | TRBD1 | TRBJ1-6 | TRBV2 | TGTGCCAGCAGTGAGACGGCAGGGGGCCGGTCACCCCTCCACTTT | CASSETAGGRSPLHF
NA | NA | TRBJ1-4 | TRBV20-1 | TGCAGTGCTCGCCGCAGCGAAAAACTGTTTTTT | CSARRSEKLFF
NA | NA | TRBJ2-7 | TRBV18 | TGTGTCAGCTCACCACGAGGCAGTACCTACGAGCAGTACTTC | CVSSPRGSTYEQYF
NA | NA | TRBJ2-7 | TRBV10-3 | TGTGCCATCAGCCTCCGTGCCAGCTCCCTCCAGGGGAGGTCCGAGCAGTACTTC | CAISLRASSLQGRSEQYF
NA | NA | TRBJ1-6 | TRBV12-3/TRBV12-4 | TGTGCCAGCAGCCTTAAGATACGGGGGTATATCAATTCACCCCTCCACTTT | CASSLKIRGYINSPLHF
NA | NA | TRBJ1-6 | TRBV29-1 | TGCAGCGTGCGGGTAGTGGGAGGCAATTCACCCCTCCACTTT | CSVRVVGGNSPLHF
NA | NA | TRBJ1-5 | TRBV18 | TGTGCCAGCTCACCAGGGAATAGCAATCAGCCCCAGCATTTT | CASSPGNSNQPQHF
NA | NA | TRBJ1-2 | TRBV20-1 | TGCAGTGCTCCTATGGCGATCTATGGCTACACCTTC | CSAPMAIYGYTF
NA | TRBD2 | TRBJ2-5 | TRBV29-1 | TGCAGCGGACGAACTAGCGGGAGAAGAGAGACCCAGTACTTC | CSGRTSGRRETQYF
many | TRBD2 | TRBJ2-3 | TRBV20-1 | TGCAGTGCTGTAGCGGGAGAACGCACAGATACGCAGTATTTT | CSAVAGERTDTQYF
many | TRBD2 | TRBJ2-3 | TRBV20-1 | TGCAGTGCACTACTCCGCGGGGGGGCGTCAGATACGCAGTATTTT | CSALLRGGASDTQYF
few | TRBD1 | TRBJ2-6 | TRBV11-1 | TGTGCCAGCAGCTTAGGGTGGGACAGGGGGCCCGGGGCCAACGTCCTGACTTTC | CASSLGWDRGPGANVLTF
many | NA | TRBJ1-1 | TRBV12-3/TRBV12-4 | TGTGCCAGCAGTTTGAGGGGAGGGAACACTGAAGCTTTCTTT | CASSLRGGNTEAFF
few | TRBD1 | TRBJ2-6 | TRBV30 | TGTGCCTGGCGGACAGGCTCTGGGGCCAACGTCCTGACTTTC | CAWRTGSGANVLTF
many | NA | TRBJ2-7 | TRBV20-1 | TGCAGTGCTAGAGATGAGGGCCGGTACGAGCAGTACTTC | CSARDEGRYEQYF
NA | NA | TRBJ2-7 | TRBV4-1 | TGCGCCAGCAACCAAGATCTTACCTACGAGCAGTACTTC | CASNQDLTYEQYF
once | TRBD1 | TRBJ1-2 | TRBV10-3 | TGTGCCATCAGCCCGGGACAGGGAGACTATGGCTACACCTTC | CAISPGQGDYGYTF
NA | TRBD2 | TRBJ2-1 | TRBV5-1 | TGCGCCAGCAGCCCGGCTGCTAGCGGGGGGGTTGAGCAGTTCTTC | CASSPAASGGVEQFF
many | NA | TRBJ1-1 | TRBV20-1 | TGCAGTGCTATAGGAGTTCGAGGGACTGCTCAAGTATACACTGAAGCTTTCTTT | CSAIGVRGTAQVYTEAFF
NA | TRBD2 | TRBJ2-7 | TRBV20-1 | TGCAGTGCTAGATGGGGTGGCGGGAGTAACGAGCAGTACTTC | CSARWGGGSNEQYF
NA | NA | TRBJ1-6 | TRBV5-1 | TGCGCCAGCAGGACCACCGGGGGGAGCTCCTATAATTCACCCCTCCACTTT | CASRTTGGSSYNSPLHF
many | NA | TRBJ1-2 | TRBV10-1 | TGCGCCAGCAGTCTGGGGGCCGTCATGGACTATGGCTACACCTTC | CASSLGAVMDYGYTF
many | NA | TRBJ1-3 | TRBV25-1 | TGTGCCTGCTCCTTATTCTCTGGAAACACCATATATTTT | CACSLFSGNTIYF
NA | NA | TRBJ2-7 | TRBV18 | TGTGCCAGCTCACCACCGGGACTCTACGAGCAGTACTTC | CASSPPGLYEQYF
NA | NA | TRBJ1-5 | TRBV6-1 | TGTGCCAGCAGCCCCTCCAGGATAAGCAGTCAGCCCCAGCATTTT | CASSPSRISSQPQHF
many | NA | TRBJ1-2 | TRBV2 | TGTGCCAGCAGTGAAGAAGGGGAGGGGGGCCATGGCTACACCTTC | CASSEEGEGGHGYTF
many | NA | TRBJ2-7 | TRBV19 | TGTGCCAGTAAAATGACCGGGGCCATGGGTGAGCAGTACTTC | CASKMTGAMGEQYF
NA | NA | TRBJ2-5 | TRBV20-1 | TGCAGTGCAGGGCGGGATACACAGCAAGAGACCCAGTACTTC | CSAGRDTQQETQYF
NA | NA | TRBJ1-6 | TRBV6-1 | TGTGCCAGCAGATCCCCCCCACAGGCTATGAATTCACCCCTCCACTTT | CASRSPPQAMNSPLHF
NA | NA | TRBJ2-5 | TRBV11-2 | TGTGCCAGCAGCTTAGCCGGAGGGGGCGGTACGTCTCAAGAGACCCAGTACTTC | CASSLAGGGGTSQETQYF